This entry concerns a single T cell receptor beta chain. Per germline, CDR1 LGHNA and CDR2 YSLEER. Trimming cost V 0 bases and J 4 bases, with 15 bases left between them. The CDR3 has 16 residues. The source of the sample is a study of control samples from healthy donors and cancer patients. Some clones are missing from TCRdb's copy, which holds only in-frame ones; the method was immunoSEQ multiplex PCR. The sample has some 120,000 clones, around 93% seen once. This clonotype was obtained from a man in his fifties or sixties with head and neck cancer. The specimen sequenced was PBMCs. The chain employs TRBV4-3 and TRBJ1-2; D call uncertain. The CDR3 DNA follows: TGCGCCAGCAGCCAAGAGAAGGCCCCTCGCTCCTATGGCTACACCTTC. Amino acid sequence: CASSQEKAPRSYGYTF.